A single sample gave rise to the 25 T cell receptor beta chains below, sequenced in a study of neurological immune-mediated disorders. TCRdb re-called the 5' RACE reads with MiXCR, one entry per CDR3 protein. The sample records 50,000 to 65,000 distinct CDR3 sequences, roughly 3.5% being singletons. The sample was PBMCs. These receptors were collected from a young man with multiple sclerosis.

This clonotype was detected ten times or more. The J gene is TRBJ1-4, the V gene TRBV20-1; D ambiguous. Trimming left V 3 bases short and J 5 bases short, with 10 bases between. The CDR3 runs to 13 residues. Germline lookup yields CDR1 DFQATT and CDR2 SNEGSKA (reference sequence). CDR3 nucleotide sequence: TGCAGTGCTAGCGGACTGCTAAATGAAAAACTGTTTTTT. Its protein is CSASGLLNEKLFF.

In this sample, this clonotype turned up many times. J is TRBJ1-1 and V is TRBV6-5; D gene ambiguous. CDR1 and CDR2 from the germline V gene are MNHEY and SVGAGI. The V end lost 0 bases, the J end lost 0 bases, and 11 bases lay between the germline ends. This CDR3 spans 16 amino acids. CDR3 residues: CASSYSPTYMNTEAFF. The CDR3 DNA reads TGTGCCAGCAGTTACTCCCCAACCTACATGAACACTGAAGCTTTCTTT.

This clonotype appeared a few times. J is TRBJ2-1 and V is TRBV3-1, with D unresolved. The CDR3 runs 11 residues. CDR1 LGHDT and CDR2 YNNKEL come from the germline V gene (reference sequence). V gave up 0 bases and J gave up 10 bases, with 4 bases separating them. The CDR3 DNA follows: TGTGCCAGCAGCCAAGATCTGGAGCAGTTCTTC. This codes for CASSQDLEQFF.

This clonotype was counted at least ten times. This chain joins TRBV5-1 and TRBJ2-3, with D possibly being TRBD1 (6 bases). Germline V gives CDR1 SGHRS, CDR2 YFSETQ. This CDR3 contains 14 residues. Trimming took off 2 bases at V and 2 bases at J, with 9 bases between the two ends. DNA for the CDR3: TGCGCCAGCAGCTTAGGGACACCCACAGATACGCAGTATTTT. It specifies CASSLGTPTDTQYF.

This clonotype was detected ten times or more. This chain's CDR3 is CSVSQVGSNTGELFF. The CDR3 DNA reads as TGCAGCGTCTCACAGGTTGGGTCGAACACCGGGGAGCTGTTTTTT. V is TRBV29-1 and J is TRBJ2-2, with D possibly being TRBD1 (5 bases). The germline CDR1 and CDR2 sequences are SQVTM and ANQGSEA. V dropped 6 bases and J dropped 0 bases, with 14 bases sitting between them. The CDR3 is made up of 15 amino acids.

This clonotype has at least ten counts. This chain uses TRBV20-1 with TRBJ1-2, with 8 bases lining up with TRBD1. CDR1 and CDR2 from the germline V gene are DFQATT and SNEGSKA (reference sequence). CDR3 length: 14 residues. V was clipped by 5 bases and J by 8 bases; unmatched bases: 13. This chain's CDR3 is CSAAPLGQARGYTF. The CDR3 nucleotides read TGCAGTGCTGCCCCGCTGGGACAGGCCCGAGGCTACACCTTC.

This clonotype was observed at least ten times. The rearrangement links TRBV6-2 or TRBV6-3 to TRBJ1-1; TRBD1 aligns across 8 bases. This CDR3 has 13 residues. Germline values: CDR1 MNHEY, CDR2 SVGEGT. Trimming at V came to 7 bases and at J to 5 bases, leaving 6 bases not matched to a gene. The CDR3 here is CASIGQGKTEAFF. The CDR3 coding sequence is TGTGCCAGCATCGGACAGGGAAAAACTGAAGCTTTCTTT.

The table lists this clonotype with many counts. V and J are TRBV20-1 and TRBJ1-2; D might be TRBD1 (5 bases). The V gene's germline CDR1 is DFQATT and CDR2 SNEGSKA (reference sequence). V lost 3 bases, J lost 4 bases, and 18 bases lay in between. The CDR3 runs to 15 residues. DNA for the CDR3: TGCAGTGCTAGGCGATCCCCCGACAGCACCTATGGCTACACCTTC. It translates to CSARRSPDSTYGYTF.

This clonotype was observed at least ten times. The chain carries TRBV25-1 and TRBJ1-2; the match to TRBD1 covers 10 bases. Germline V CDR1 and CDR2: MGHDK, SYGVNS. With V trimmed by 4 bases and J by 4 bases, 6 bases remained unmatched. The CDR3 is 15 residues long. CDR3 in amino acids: CASSARGTGAYGYTF. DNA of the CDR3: TGTGCCAGCAGTGCCCGGGGGACAGGGGCCTATGGCTACACCTTC.

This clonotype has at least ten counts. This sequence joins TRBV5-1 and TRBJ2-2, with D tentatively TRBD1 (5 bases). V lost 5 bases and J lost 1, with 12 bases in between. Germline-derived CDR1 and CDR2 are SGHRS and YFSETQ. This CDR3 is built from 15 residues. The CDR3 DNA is TGCGCCAGCAGGCCTTACACAGGGAACACCGGGGAGCTGTTTTTT. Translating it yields CASRPYTGNTGELFF.

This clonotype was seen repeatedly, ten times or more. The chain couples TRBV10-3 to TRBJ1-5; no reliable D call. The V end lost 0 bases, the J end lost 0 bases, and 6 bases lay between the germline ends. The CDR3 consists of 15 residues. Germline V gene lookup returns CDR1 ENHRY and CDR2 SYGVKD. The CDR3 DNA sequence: TGTGCCATCAGTGAGTCCGCAGATAGCAATCAGCCCCAGCATTTT. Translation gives CAISESADSNQPQHF.

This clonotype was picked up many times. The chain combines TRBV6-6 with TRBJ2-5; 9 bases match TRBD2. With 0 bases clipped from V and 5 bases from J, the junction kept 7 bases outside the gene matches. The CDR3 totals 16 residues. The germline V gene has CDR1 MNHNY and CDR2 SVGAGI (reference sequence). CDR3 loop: CASSYSLPAGGETQYF. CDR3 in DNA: TGTGCCAGCAGTTACTCTCTCCCGGCGGGGGGGGAGACCCAGTACTTC.

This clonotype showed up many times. The CDR3, as DNA: TGTGCCAGCAGTTACTCTACTAGCGGGGGCTATAGCACAGATACGCAGTATTTT. This sequence encodes CASSYSTSGGYSTDTQYF. The chain combines TRBV6-5 with TRBJ2-3, with 11 bases aligning to TRBD2. This CDR3 spans 18 amino acids. Germline CDR1 and CDR2: MNHEY and SVGAGI. V lost 0 bases, J lost 0 bases, and 5 bases stayed unmatched.

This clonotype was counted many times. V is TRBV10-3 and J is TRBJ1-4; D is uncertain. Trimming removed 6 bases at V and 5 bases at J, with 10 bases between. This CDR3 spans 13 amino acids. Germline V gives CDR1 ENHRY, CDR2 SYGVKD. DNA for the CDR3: TGTGCCATCAGCACTAACCCCAATGAAAAACTGTTTTTT. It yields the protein CAISTNPNEKLFF.

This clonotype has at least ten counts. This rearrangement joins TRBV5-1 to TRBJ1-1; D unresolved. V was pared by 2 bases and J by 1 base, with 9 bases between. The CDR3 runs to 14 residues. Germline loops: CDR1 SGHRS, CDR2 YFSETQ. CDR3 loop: CASSFNSGNTEAFF. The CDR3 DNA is TGCGCCAGCAGCTTTAACTCTGGGAACACTGAAGCTTTCTTT.

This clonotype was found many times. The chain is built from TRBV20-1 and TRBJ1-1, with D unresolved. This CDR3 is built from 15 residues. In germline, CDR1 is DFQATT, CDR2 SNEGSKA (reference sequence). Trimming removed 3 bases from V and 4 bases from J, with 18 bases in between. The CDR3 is CSASRPTSGSTEAFF. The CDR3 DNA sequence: TGCAGTGCTAGTAGACCTACATCTGGATCCACTGAAGCTTTCTTT.

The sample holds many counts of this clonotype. The DNA for the CDR3 is TGCAGTGCGCCTAGGATGCAGGCAAAAGAGACCCAGTACTTC. Translated, it gives CSAPRMQAKETQYF. The V call is TRBV20-1, the J call TRBJ2-5; D is uncertain. Trimming removed 6 bases from V and 3 bases from J, with 17 bases in between. The length of the CDR3 is 14 residues. In germline, CDR1 is DFQATT, CDR2 SNEGSKA (reference sequence).

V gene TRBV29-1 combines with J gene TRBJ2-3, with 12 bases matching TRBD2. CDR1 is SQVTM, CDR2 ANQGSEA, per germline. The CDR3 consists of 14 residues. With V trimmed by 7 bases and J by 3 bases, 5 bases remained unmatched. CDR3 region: CSARLAGGTDTQYF. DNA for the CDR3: TGCAGCGCACGTCTAGCGGGAGGGACAGATACGCAGTATTTT.

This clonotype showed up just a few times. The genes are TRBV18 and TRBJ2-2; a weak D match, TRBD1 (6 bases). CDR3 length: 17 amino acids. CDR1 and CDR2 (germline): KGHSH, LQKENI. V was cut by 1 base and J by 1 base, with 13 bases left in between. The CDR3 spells CASSPRDTGMNTGELFF. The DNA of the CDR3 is TGTGCCAGCTCACCACGAGACACAGGGATGAACACCGGGGAGCTGTTTTTT.

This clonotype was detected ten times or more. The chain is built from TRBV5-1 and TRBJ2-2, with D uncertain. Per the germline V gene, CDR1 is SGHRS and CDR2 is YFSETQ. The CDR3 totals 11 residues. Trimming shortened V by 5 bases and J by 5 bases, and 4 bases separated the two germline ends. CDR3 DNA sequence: TGCGCCAGCAGGGATACCGGGGAGCTGTTTTTT. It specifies CASRDTGELFF.

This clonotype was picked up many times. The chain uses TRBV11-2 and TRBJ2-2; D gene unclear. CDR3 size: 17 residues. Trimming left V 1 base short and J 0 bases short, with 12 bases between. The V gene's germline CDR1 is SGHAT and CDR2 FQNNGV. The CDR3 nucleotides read TGTGCCAGCAGCTTAGCACCGGGCCTAGCGAACACCGGGGAGCTGTTTTTT. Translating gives CASSLAPGLANTGELFF. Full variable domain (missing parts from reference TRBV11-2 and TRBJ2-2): EAGVAQSPRYKIIEKRQSVAFWCNPISGHATLYWYQQILGQGPKLLIQFQNNGVVDDSQLPKDRFSAERLKGVDSTLKIQPAKLEDSAVYLCASSLAPGLANTGELFFGEGSRLTVL.

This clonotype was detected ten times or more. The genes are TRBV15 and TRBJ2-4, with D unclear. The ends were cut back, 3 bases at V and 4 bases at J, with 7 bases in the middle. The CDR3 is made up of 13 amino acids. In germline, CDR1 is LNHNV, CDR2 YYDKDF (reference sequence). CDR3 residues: CATSSEEKNIQYF. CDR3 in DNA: TGTGCCACCAGCAGCGAAGAAAAAAACATTCAGTACTTC.

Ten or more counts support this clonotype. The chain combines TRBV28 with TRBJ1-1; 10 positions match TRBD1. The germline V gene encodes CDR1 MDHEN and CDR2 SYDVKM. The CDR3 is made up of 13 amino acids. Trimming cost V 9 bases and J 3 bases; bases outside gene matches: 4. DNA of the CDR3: TGTGCCAGTGACAGGGGGCCGGACACTGAAGCTTTCTTT. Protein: CASDRGPDTEAFF.

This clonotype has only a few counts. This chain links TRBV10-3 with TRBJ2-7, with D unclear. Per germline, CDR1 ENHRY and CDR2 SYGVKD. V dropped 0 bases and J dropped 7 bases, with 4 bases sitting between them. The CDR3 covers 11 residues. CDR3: CAISESGEQYF. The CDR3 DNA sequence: TGTGCCATCAGTGAGTCGGGGGAGCAGTACTTC.

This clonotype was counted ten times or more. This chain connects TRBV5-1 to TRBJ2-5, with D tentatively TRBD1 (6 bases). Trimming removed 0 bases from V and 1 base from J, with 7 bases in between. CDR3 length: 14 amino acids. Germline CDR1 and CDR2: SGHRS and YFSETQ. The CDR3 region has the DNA TGCGCCAGCAGCTTGGTAGGGGGCCAAGAGACCCAGTACTTC. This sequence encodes CASSLVGGQETQYF.